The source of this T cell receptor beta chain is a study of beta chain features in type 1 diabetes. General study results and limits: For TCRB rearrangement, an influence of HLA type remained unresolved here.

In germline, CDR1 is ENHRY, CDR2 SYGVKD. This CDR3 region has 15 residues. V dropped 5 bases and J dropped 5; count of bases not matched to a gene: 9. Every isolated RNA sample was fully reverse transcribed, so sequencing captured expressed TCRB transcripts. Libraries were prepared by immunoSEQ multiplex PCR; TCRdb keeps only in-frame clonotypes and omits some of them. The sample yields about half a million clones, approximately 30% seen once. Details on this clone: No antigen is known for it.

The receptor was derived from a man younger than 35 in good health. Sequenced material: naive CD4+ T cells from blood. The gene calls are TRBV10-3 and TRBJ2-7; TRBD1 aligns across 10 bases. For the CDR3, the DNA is TGTGCCATCAGTCAAACCGGGACAGGGGCCCACGAGCAGTACTTC. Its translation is CAISQTGTGAHEQYF.